Each of the 29 T cell receptor beta chains below was sequenced from the same sample in a study of patients and donors after allogeneic stem cell transplantation. TCRdb re-derived calls from the RT-PCR reads in MiXCR, one entry per CDR3 protein. The sample shows some 230,000 distinct CDR3 sequences, 13% to 15% of them seen only once. Sequenced sample: blood, either unsorted or a sorted T cell fraction (not recorded which). These receptor sequences come from a human donor who was either an allogeneic HSCT recipient or a stem cell or donor lymphocyte infusion donor (not recorded which). It is not recorded whose cells these are; they may come from a transplant donor.

In this sample, this clonotype turned up many times. The chain has TRBV15 and TRBJ1-1, with a possible D match to TRBD1 (5 bases). Germline lookup yields CDR1 LNHNV and CDR2 YYDKDF (reference sequence). Trimming took 0 bases from V and 4 from J, leaving 9 bases between them. CDR3 length: 14 amino acids. The CDR3 DNA reads TGTGCCACCAGCAGAGATCTCCAGGGCACTGAAGCTTTCTTT. It translates to CATSRDLQGTEAFF.

J is TRBJ2-6 and V is TRBV6-5; D call uncertain. The CDR3 spans 14 residues. Trimming took off 3 bases at V and 2 bases at J, with 5 bases between the two ends. Per the germline V gene, CDR1 is MNHEY and CDR2 is SVGAGI. The CDR3 reads CASSYTAGANVLTF. In DNA, the CDR3 is TGTGCCAGCAGTTATACCGCTGGGGCCAACGTCCTGACTTTC.

This clonotype has a count of ten or more. This chain joins TRBV7-9 and TRBJ1-5; D may be TRBD1 (6 bases). CDR3 length: 16 residues. Germline V CDR1 and CDR2: SEHNR, FQNEAQ (reference sequence). V was cut by 1 base and J by 2 bases, with 12 bases left in between. The CDR3: CASSLVAGAGNQPQHF. Here the CDR3 DNA reads TGTGCCAGCAGCTTAGTAGCGGGGGCCGGCAATCAGCCCCAGCATTTT.

The chain links TRBV9 to TRBJ1-5; D remains ambiguous. The ends were cut back, 6 bases at V and 1 base at J, with 11 bases in the middle. The CDR3 runs 14 residues. The V gene's germline CDR1 is SGDLS and CDR2 YYNGEE. The CDR3 DNA reads as TGTGCCAGCACCCCTTCGGGGAGCAATCAGCCCCAGCATTTT. Protein sequence: CASTPSGSNQPQHF.

This chain uses TRBV6-5 with TRBJ2-1, with 9 nucleotides matching TRBD2. The CDR3 runs to 15 residues. From germline, CDR1 is MNHEY and CDR2 SVGAGI. The junction had 6 bases not matched to a gene; V was cut back by 3 bases and J by 6 bases. The CDR3 region is CASSYRGRDRNEQFF. The CDR3 DNA sequence: TGTGCCAGCAGTTATCGCGGGAGGGACCGCAATGAGCAGTTCTTC.

The chain couples TRBV9 to TRBJ2-7; TRBD1 aligns across 8 bases. This CDR3 is built from 16 residues. With 4 bases clipped from V and 5 bases from J, the junction kept 14 bases outside the gene matches. CDR1 is SGDLS, CDR2 YYNGEE, per germline. CDR3 residues: CASSSSPGQGRDEQYF. CDR3 DNA: TGTGCCAGCAGCTCCAGTCCCGGACAGGGAAGAGACGAGCAGTACTTC.

The chain uses TRBV5-6 and TRBJ1-5; a possible D gene is TRBD1 (5 bases). CDR3 length: 15 amino acids. V was clipped by 0 bases and J by 4 bases, with 11 bases between them. CDR1 SGHDT and CDR2 YYEEEE come from the germline V gene. The CDR3 loop reads CASSLGQGKNQPQHF. CDR3 bases: TGTGCCAGCAGCTTGGGGCAGGGAAAAAATCAGCCCCAGCATTTT.

This chain links TRBV6-5 with TRBJ2-2; 7 nucleotides agree with TRBD1. Germline V gene data show CDR1 as MNHEY and CDR2 as SVGAGI. There are 15 residues in the CDR3. Trimming at V came to 1 base and at J to 5 bases, leaving 4 bases not matched to a gene. The CDR3 sequence: CASSYLRGRTGELFF. The CDR3 DNA reads TGTGCCAGCAGTTACTTGAGGGGGCGAACCGGGGAGCTGTTTTTT.

The chain combines TRBV11-3 with TRBJ1-6; D gene unclear. Trimming shortened V by 0 bases and J by 9 bases, and 12 bases separated the two germline ends. The CDR3 has 15 amino acids. In germline, CDR1 is SGHNT, CDR2 YENEEA. CDR3 sequence (DNA): TGTGCCAGCAGCTTAGATAGTTACACCGTTTCACCCCTCCACTTT. Its protein product is CASSLDSYTVSPLHF.

The rearrangement joins TRBV5-4 to TRBJ1-1; 8 bases are shared with TRBD1. The CDR3 is made up of 15 amino acids. The J segment lost 7 bases and the V segment lost 4 bases, leaving 12 bases of the junction unmatched. Germline V CDR1 and CDR2: SGHNT, YYREEE (reference sequence). This CDR3 is CASSPRRTGNDEAFF. CDR3 coding DNA: TGTGCCAGCAGCCCCCGTCGGACAGGGAACGATGAAGCTTTCTTT.

This clonotype was recorded a few times. In nucleotides, the CDR3 is TGTGCCAGCAGCTTAGACCTAGCGGCATACTCCTACGAGCAGTACTTC. This translates into CASSLDLAAYSYEQYF. V gene TRBV7-2 combines with J gene TRBJ2-7; TRBD2 agrees at 7 bases. The CDR3 contains 16 residues. Germline CDR1 and CDR2: SGHTA and FQGNSA. Unmatched junction bases numbered 6, after V lost 1 base and J lost 0 bases.

This sequence joins TRBV6-1 and TRBJ2-2, with D tentatively TRBD2 (6 bases). Germline V CDR1 and CDR2: MNHNS, SASEGT. Trimming left V 8 bases short and J 3 bases short, with 16 bases between. This CDR3 spans 15 amino acids. As DNA, the CDR3 is TGTGCCAGCTCCCCCCTCGGAGGGGACACCGGGGAGCTGTTTTTT. It is translated as CASSPLGGDTGELFF.

This clonotype was observed a few times. The chain employs TRBV4-1 and TRBJ1-1, with TRBD1 as a possible D gene (5 bases). The CDR3 is 15 amino acids. V lost 0 bases and J lost 4, with 12 bases in between. Germline V gene data show CDR1 as MGHRA and CDR2 as YSYEKL. CDR3 amino acids: CASSQEVGRATEAFF. The CDR3 DNA follows: TGCGCCAGCAGCCAAGAGGTGGGCAGGGCCACTGAAGCTTTCTTT.

The V and J genes are TRBV29-1 and TRBJ2-1, with D perhaps assigned TRBD1 or TRBD2 (5 bases each). Trimming stripped 2 bases from V and 8 bases from J, with 16 bases between. The CDR3 runs to 14 residues. From germline, CDR1 is SQVTM and CDR2 ANQGSEA. The CDR3 sequence: CSVERLVSGHEQFF. In DNA form, the CDR3 reads TGCAGCGTTGAACGTCTAGTTTCGGGACATGAGCAGTTCTTC.

A few counts support this clonotype. The J gene is TRBJ1-1, the V gene TRBV12-3 or TRBV12-4; D not certain. V lost 1 base, J lost 6 bases, and 12 bases lay in between. This CDR3 comprises 14 residues. The CDR3 DNA is TGTGCCAGCAGTTTAGGGGCGGATGGCGCTGAAGCTTTCTTT. It encodes CASSLGADGAEAFF.

This clonotype came up many times. The chain links TRBV20-1 to TRBJ2-3; 10 bases match TRBD2. V trimming: 6 bases; J trimming: 2 bases; junction bases outside the gene matches: 14. There are 17 residues in the CDR3. CDR1 DFQATT and CDR2 SNEGSKA come from the germline V gene (reference sequence). The CDR3 region has the DNA TGCAGTGCCTACAGCGGGAGGGCCCTCTCTTACACAGATACGCAGTATTTT. This encodes CSAYSGRALSYTDTQYF.

In this sample, this clonotype turned up a few times. The chain uses TRBV9 and TRBJ2-3; TRBD2 might be the D (5 bases). This CDR3 is built from 15 residues. Trimming stripped 5 bases from V and 2 bases from J, with 15 bases between. In germline, CDR1 is SGDLS, CDR2 YYNGEE. DNA of the CDR3: TGTGCCAGCAGTCGGGCGAGCGGTACCACAGATACGCAGTATTTT. Its protein product is CASSRASGTTDTQYF.

The rearrangement uses TRBV20-1 and TRBJ2-1; 12 nucleotides match TRBD2. The length of the CDR3 is 17 residues. The V gene's germline CDR1 is DFQATT and CDR2 SNEGSKA (reference sequence). J gave up 9 bases and V 6 bases, and 18 bases lay outside the gene matches. The CDR3 protein is CSASSGRGRRIPGEQFF. CDR3 coding DNA: TGCAGTGCCTCTAGCGGGAGGGGCCGTAGGATCCCGGGTGAGCAGTTCTTC.

The chain recombines TRBV2 with TRBJ2-1; D remains ambiguous. CDR1 SNHLY and CDR2 FYNNEI come from the germline V gene. This CDR3 spans 15 amino acids. V lost 2 bases and J lost 6, with 14 bases in between. For the CDR3, the DNA is TGTGCCAGCAGTGAACTCTACCTAACACCCAATGAGCAGTTCTTC. It translates to CASSELYLTPNEQFF.

Many counts were recorded for this clonotype. The chain employs TRBV12-3 or TRBV12-4 and TRBJ2-7; maybe TRBD2 (5 bases). The germline V and J ends were trimmed by 8 bases and 6 bases, with 23 bases remaining between them. The CDR3 covers 15 residues. The CDR3 sequence: CASRYGLIGNFEQYF. CDR3 DNA: TGTGCCAGCCGCTACGGACTGATTGGAAACTTCGAGCAGTACTTC.

This clonotype has only a few counts. The chain has TRBV12-3 or TRBV12-4 and TRBJ2-1; 9 bases are a match to TRBD2. CDR3 size: 14 residues. Trimming removed 3 bases from V and 8 bases from J; junction bases left unmatched: 5. The CDR3 bases are TGTGCCAGCAGTTTGGGCGGGGGGGCCGATGAGCAGTTCTTC. Its protein is CASSLGGGADEQFF.

This clonotype occurred many times. V usage is TRBV5-1 and J usage is TRBJ2-5; 12 bases fit TRBD2. The germline V gene encodes CDR1 SGHRS and CDR2 YFSETQ. J lost 4 bases, V lost 4 bases, and 5 bases had no gene match. This CDR3 region has 15 residues. The CDR3 protein is CASSRTSGNGETQYF. DNA for the CDR3: TGCGCCAGCAGCCGGACTAGCGGGAATGGAGAGACCCAGTACTTC.

This clonotype qualifies as medium-sized. This chain links TRBV4-3 with TRBJ2-1, with D hard to call. Germline V lookup: CDR1 LGHNA, CDR2 YSLEER. Trimming left V 4 bases short and J 0 bases short, with 10 bases between. This CDR3 has 15 amino acids. Here the CDR3 DNA reads TGCGCCAGCAGCCCCGTAGGCTACTCCTACAATGAGCAGTTCTTC. It is translated as CASSPVGYSYNEQFF.

The genes are TRBV27 and TRBJ2-7; D is possibly TRBD1 or TRBD2 (5 bases each). V was trimmed by 5 bases and J by 6 bases, leaving 20 bases between them. Germline V gene data show CDR1 as MNHEY and CDR2 as SMNVEV (reference sequence). The CDR3 is made up of 15 amino acids. The CDR3 protein is CASSGGTSSFGEQYF. DNA of the CDR3: TGTGCCAGCAGTGGGGGTACAAGTAGTTTCGGCGAGCAGTACTTC.

This clonotype showed up just a few times. This chain links TRBV4-2 with TRBJ1-2; 8 positions agree with TRBD1. Germline loops: CDR1 LGHNA, CDR2 YNFKEQ. V lost 1 base, J lost 4 bases, and 2 bases stayed unmatched. The CDR3 is made up of 14 amino acids. CDR3 sequence reads: CASSQADRAYGYTF. CDR3 sequence (DNA): TGTGCCAGCAGCCAAGCGGACAGGGCCTATGGCTACACCTTC.

This clonotype was detected ten times or more. V gene TRBV25-1 combines with J gene TRBJ1-6; TRBD1 is a possible D gene (5 bases). The CDR3 covers 14 residues. The V end lost 6 bases, the J end lost 5 bases, and 11 bases lay between the germline ends. CDR1 is MGHDK, CDR2 SYGVNS, per germline. The DNA of the CDR3 is TGTGCCAGCAGAGGGGAGGCCAATAATTCACCCCTCCACTTT. Translated, it gives CASRGEANNSPLHF.

CDR3 DNA sequence: TGTGCCAGCAGTCCCCTCAATAGCGGGGGGCTCGAGCAGTACTTC. The encoded protein is CASSPLNSGGLEQYF. The chain combines TRBV6-1 with TRBJ2-7; 10 positions agree with TRBD2. This CDR3 comprises 15 residues. Germline CDR1 is MNHNS and CDR2 is SASEGT. The junction had 10 bases not matched to a gene; V was cut back by 5 bases and J by 6 bases.

V and J are TRBV9 and TRBJ2-5; tentatively, D is TRBD2 (6 bases). The V gene lost 6 bases and the J gene lost 5 bases, with 17 bases spanning the gap. CDR1 and CDR2 (germline): SGDLS, YYNGEE. The CDR3 spans 14 residues. DNA for the CDR3: TGTGCCAGCACCCAAGGGCCAAGCGGGGAGACCCAGTACTTC. Translation gives CASTQGPSGETQYF.

The CDR3 spells CASSLTLKPTDTQYF. In nucleotides, the CDR3 is TGTGCCAGCAGCTTAACGTTAAAGCCGACAGATACGCAGTATTTT. The gene calls are TRBV7-3 and TRBJ2-3, with D hard to call. There are 15 residues in the CDR3. V dropped 0 bases and J dropped 3 bases, with 10 bases sitting between them. Looked up from germline, CDR1 is SGHTA and CDR2 is FQGTGA.